Each of the 19 T cell receptor beta chains below was sequenced from the same sample in a study of beta chain features in type 1 diabetes. No antigen has been identified for these receptors. Expressed TCRB transcripts were sequenced because the entire RNA isolate underwent reverse transcription. Only in-frame clones appear in the TCRdb table, and some are missing; sequencing was by immunoSEQ multiplex PCR. Of about 27,000 clones in the sample, around three fifths were seen once. Study-wide results and limits: The study found moderately but significantly shorter TCRB CDR3s in all four CD4+ subsets of Type 1 diabetes patients.

Specimen: Tregs from blood. All receptors come from a woman aged 18-35 years with type 1 diabetes.

The gene calls are TRBV5-4 and TRBJ2-1; TRBD2 agrees at 10 bases. The V segment lost 4 bases and the J segment 10 bases; nucleotides outside the gene matches: 14. Germline V gene lookup returns CDR1 SGHNT and CDR2 YYREEE (reference sequence). The length of the CDR3 is 16 residues. The chain's CDR3 is CASSTQTSGPGGEQFF. The CDR3 bases are TGTGCCAGCAGCACGCAGACTAGCGGGCCCGGGGGGGAGCAGTTCTTC. The variable domain in full, completed from reference TRBV5-4 and TRBJ2-1, reads ETGVTQSPTHLIKTRGQQVTLRCSSQSGHNTVSWYQQALGQGPQFIFQYYREEENGRGNFPPRFSGLQFPNYSSELNVNALELDDSALYLCASSTQTSGPGGEQFFGPGTRLTVL.

The rearrangement joins TRBV29-1 to TRBJ1-5; maybe TRBD1 (5 bases). Between the trimmed V and J ends, which lost 5 bases and 6 bases, there was a span of 14 bases. Germline values: CDR1 SQVTM, CDR2 ANQGSEA. The length of the CDR3 is 13 residues. The CDR3: CSVIQVFGQPQHF. Written as DNA, the CDR3 is TGCAGCGTTATACAGGTGTTTGGTCAGCCCCAGCATTTT.

This clone appeared once. This chain connects TRBV10-3 to TRBJ2-1; 10 nucleotides align to TRBD2. The CDR3 contains 17 residues. Germline V gene sequence: CDR1 ENHRY, CDR2 SYGVKD. Trimming cost V 5 bases and J 7 bases; bases outside gene matches: 14. The CDR3 region is CAISSPLSGRAENEQFF. DNA of the CDR3: TGTGCCATCAGTTCACCTTTAAGCGGGAGGGCGGAAAATGAGCAGTTCTTC.

The genes are TRBV2 and TRBJ1-5; D unclear. Germline V gene data show CDR1 as SNHLY and CDR2 as FYNNEI. V dropped 7 bases and J dropped 6 bases, with 13 bases sitting between them. This CDR3 is built from 13 residues. The CDR3 protein is CASMVGRGQPQHF. The CDR3 region has the DNA TGTGCCAGCATGGTGGGTCGGGGTCAGCCCCAGCATTTT.

This clone was recorded once. This chain connects TRBV7-6 to TRBJ2-1; 8 bases are a match to TRBD1. This CDR3 comprises 14 residues. Germline lookup yields CDR1 SGHVS and CDR2 FNYEAQ. V was clipped by 1 base and J by 8 bases; unmatched bases: 4. The CDR3 is CASSLGGQGHEQFF. CDR3 nucleotide sequence: TGTGCCAGCAGCTTAGGTGGACAGGGCCATGAGCAGTTCTTC. The full variable domain, rest sourced from reference TRBV7-6 and TRBJ2-1, is GAGVSQSPRYKVTKRGQDVALRCDPISGHVSLYWYRQALGQGPEFLTYFNYEAQQDKSGLPNDRFSAERPEGSISTLTIQRTEQRDSAMYRCASSLGGQGHEQFFGPGTRLTVL.

This clone has more than one count but fewer than ten. The chain links TRBV11-1 to TRBJ2-1; D is undetermined. V gave up 5 bases and J gave up 12 bases, with 23 bases separating them. This CDR3 region has 15 residues. The germline CDR1 and CDR2 sequences are SGHAT and FQDESV (reference sequence). CDR3 nucleotide sequence: TGTGCCAGCAGCCTCCAGGTATTCCCTCTCAACTCGCAGTTCTTC. As protein: CASSLQVFPLNSQFF.

The CDR3 reads CASSRPGSQLYNEQFF. CDR3 in DNA: TGTGCCAGCAGCCGCCCTGGGAGCCAACTATACAATGAGCAGTTCTTC. The genes are TRBV28 and TRBJ2-1; D might be TRBD2 (5 bases). V was cut by 6 bases and J by 4 bases, with 19 bases left in between. This CDR3 spans 16 amino acids. Germline CDR1 MDHEN, CDR2 SYDVKM.

This chain connects TRBV5-6 to TRBJ1-2; D call uncertain. CDR1 and CDR2 (germline): SGHDT, YYEEEE. V shed 4 bases and J shed 3 bases, with 10 bases lying between them. The CDR3 sequence is 13 residues long. CDR3 loop: CASSPPGDYGYTF. The CDR3 coding sequence is TGTGCCAGCAGCCCACCGGGAGACTATGGCTACACCTTC.

DNA of the CDR3: TGTGCCAGCAGTAAACCGGGACAGAACTACGAGCAGTACTTC. It encodes CASSKPGQNYEQYF. This chain joins TRBV27 and TRBJ2-7; 7 bases align to TRBD1. Germline V gene data show CDR1 as MNHEY and CDR2 as SMNVEV (reference sequence). This CDR3 is built from 14 residues. With V trimmed by 5 bases and J by 3 bases, 7 bases remained unmatched.

J is TRBJ2-7 and V is TRBV25-1, with 9 bases matching TRBD1. This CDR3 has 15 amino acids. V shed 3 bases and J 4 bases; nucleotides not matched to a gene: 7. Germline CDR1 MGHDK, CDR2 SYGVNS. Here the CDR3 DNA reads TGTGCCAGCAGTGACCCCGGGACAGGGACTTACGAGCAGTACTTC. Translated: CASSDPGTGTYEQYF.

The rearrangement uses TRBV5-1 and TRBJ2-2, with 14 positions matching TRBD2. Trimming removed 5 bases from V and 4 bases from J; junction bases left unmatched: 7. The CDR3 sequence is 17 residues long. CDR1 SGHRS and CDR2 YFSETQ come from the germline V gene. The chain's CDR3 is CASRGTSGRAGTGELFF. DNA for the CDR3: TGCGCCAGCAGGGGGACTAGCGGGAGAGCGGGCACCGGGGAGCTGTTTTTT.

The DNA of the CDR3 is TGTGCCAGCAGCGTAACAGGGGGCGAGGAAAAACTGTTTTTT. It yields the protein CASSVTGGEEKLFF. The gene calls are TRBV7-8 and TRBJ1-4; 9 nucleotides match TRBD1. The germline V gene encodes CDR1 SGHVS and CDR2 FQNEAQ. The length of the CDR3 is 14 residues. V shed 5 bases, J shed 8 bases, and the junction held 6 bases outside the gene matches.

This chain connects TRBV7-2 to TRBJ2-7, with TRBD2 identical over 7 bases. The CDR3 has 16 residues. Germline V gene sequence: CDR1 SGHTA, CDR2 FQGNSA. The ends lost 5 bases at V and 2 bases at J; junction bases unmatched: 12. Here the CDR3 reads CASSPRVAGLTYEQYF. CDR3 in DNA: TGTGCCAGCAGCCCACGGGTAGCGGGTTTGACCTACGAGCAGTACTTC.

This clone was counted once. The rearrangement joins TRBV5-4 to TRBJ2-2; 11 nucleotides match TRBD2. The CDR3 totals 16 residues. V was clipped by 3 bases and J by 10 bases; unmatched bases: 11. In germline, CDR1 is SGHNT, CDR2 YYREEE (reference sequence). CDR3 DNA sequence: TGTGCCAGCAGCTCTGCTTTAGCGGGAGGGCCGATGGAGCTGTTTTTT. This codes for CASSSALAGGPMELFF.

Turning to this clone: At the DNA level, this CDR3 is encoded by other sequences in the same sample as well. The rearrangement joins TRBV11-2 to TRBJ2-5, with TRBD1 matching 7 bases. From germline, CDR1 is SGHAT and CDR2 FQNNGV. This CDR3 comprises 15 residues. The junction had 4 bases not matched to a gene; V was cut back by 3 bases and J by 0 bases. CDR3 in amino acids: CASSLGQIYQETQYF. CDR3 in DNA: TGTGCCAGCAGCTTGGGACAGATCTACCAAGAGACCCAGTACTTC. Drawing the rest from reference TRBV11-2 and TRBJ2-5, the complete variable domain is EAGVAQSPRYKIIEKRQSVAFWCNPISGHATLYWYQQILGQGPKLLIQFQNNGVVDDSQLPKDRFSAERLKGVDSTLKIQPAKLEDSAVYLCASSLGQIYQETQYFGPGTRLLVL.

This clone has more than one count but fewer than ten. The chain uses TRBV28 and TRBJ2-1, with D hard to call. Germline-derived CDR1 and CDR2 are MDHEN and SYDVKM. Trimming took off 6 bases at V and 6 bases at J, with 9 bases between the two ends. CDR3 length: 12 residues. The CDR3 reads CASRLNSNEQFF. Written as DNA, the CDR3 is TGTGCCAGCAGGCTAAATAGCAATGAGCAGTTCTTC.

The chain is built from TRBV5-6 and TRBJ1-2; D possibly corresponds to TRBD1 (5 bases). In germline, CDR1 is SGHDT, CDR2 YYEEEE. The CDR3 extends over 14 amino acids. Trimming removed 0 bases at V and 4 bases at J, with 10 bases between. CDR3 sequence: CASSLAQGTYGYTF. CDR3 nucleotides: TGTGCCAGCAGCTTGGCTCAGGGAACCTATGGCTACACCTTC.

Remarks on this clone: The sample carries other DNA sequences with the same CDR3. J is TRBJ2-1 and V is TRBV6-5, with 9 nucleotides matching TRBD2. Germline trimming cut 0 bases from V and 2 bases from J; bases unmatched to any gene: 2. CDR1 and CDR2 (germline): MNHEY, SVGAGI. This CDR3 comprises 16 residues. The CDR3 DNA follows: TGTGCCAGCAGTTACTCAGCGGGAGGCACCTACAATGAGCAGTTCTTC. Its translation is CASSYSAGGTYNEQFF.

This clone occurred a few times. The chain recombines TRBV29-1 with TRBJ1-2, with TRBD1 matching over 7 bases. The CDR3 has 13 residues. The germline CDR1 and CDR2 sequences are SQVTM and ANQGSEA. V was clipped by 0 bases and J by 6 bases; unmatched bases: 4. This CDR3 reads CSVEDTRGHGYTF. In DNA form, the CDR3 reads TGCAGCGTTGAAGATACGAGGGGGCATGGCTACACCTTC.